This record looks at one T cell receptor beta chain sequence and its context. The sample is drawn from a study of T-cell reconstitution after alpha-beta-depleted transplantation in children. The TCRbeta library was prepared with unique molecular identifiers. Each CDR3 protein is one row after TCRdb ran MiXCR on the PCR reads. The sample includes 200,000 or so distinct CDR3 sequences, about 7% of them seen just once. The source is a boy aged 2 to 10 with acute lymphoblastic leukemia, due to receive a stem cell transplant. This specimen consisted of PBMCs, obtained before TCRalphabeta/CD19-depleted stem cell transplant.

For the CDR3, the DNA is TGCAGTGGCGGCCGGACGAGGGGGGAGACCCAGTACTTC. It yields the protein CSGGRTRGETQYF. The chain carries TRBV20-1 and TRBJ2-5; D is possibly TRBD1 (6 bases). CDR3 size: 13 residues. V was cut by 7 bases and J by 5 bases, with 17 bases left in between. Germline assignment: CDR1 DFQATT and CDR2 SNEGSKA (reference sequence).